This TCR beta chain was found in a study of CD8+ T cells in alopecia areata. Following extraction, RNA underwent reverse transcription to cDNA, which served as the sequencing template. Using immunoSEQ multiplex PCR, the repertoire was profiled, and TCRdb retains in-frame clones only, with some absent. This sample yields about 120,000 clones, of which about 50% are seen a single time; roughly 0.45% belongs to the top ten. This sample's treatment: oral pan-JAK inhibitor, 5-10 mg twice daily. Researchers took lesional scalp punch biopsies and peripheral blood from people who were alopecia areata patients. CD4+ and CD8+ T cells were sorted from PBMCs stained for CD3, CD4 and CD8. Germline lookup yields CDR1 GTSNPN and CDR2 SVGIG (reference sequence). V gave up 2 bases and J gave up 3 bases, with 9 bases separating them. This CDR3 is built from 13 residues.

Material: CD4+ T cells sorted from blood, obtained at week 4, from a patient treated with tofacitinib. This TCR came from a human donor with alopecia areata. The V gene is TRBV30, the J gene TRBJ2-3; D unresolved. The CDR3: CAWSWDRTDTQYF. Written as DNA, the CDR3 is TGTGCCTGGAGTTGGGATAGGACAGATACGCAGTATTTT. Supplemented by reference TRBV30 and TRBJ2-3, the full variable domain reads SQTIHQWPATLVQPVGSPLSLECTVEGTSNPNLYWYRQAAGRGLQLLFYSVGIGQISSEVPQNLSASRPQDRQFILSSKKLLLSDSGFYLCAWSWDRTDTQYFGPGTRLTVL.